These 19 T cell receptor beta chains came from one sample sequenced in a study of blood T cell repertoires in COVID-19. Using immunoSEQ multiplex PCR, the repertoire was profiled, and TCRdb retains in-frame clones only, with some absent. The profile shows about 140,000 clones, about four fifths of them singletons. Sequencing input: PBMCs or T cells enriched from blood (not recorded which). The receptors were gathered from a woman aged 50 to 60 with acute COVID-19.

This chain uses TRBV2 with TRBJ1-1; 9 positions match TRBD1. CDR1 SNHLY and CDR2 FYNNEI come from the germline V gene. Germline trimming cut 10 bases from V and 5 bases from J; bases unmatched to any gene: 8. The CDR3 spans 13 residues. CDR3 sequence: CATTGQGGTEAFF. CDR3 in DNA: TGTGCCACCACGGGACAGGGTGGGACTGAAGCTTTCTTT.

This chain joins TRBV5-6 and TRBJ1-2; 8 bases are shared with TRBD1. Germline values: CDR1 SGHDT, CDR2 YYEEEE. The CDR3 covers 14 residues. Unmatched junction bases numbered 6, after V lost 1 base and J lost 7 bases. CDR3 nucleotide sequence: TGTGCCAGCAGCTTGATAAACAGGGGGTCTGGCTACACCTTC. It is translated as CASSLINRGSGYTF.

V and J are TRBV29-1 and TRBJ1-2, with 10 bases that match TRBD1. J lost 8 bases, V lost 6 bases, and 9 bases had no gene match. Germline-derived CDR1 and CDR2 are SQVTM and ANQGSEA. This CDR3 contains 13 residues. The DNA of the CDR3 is TGCAGCGTGTCGGAATGGACAGGGGGGGGCTACACCTTC. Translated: CSVSEWTGGGYTF.

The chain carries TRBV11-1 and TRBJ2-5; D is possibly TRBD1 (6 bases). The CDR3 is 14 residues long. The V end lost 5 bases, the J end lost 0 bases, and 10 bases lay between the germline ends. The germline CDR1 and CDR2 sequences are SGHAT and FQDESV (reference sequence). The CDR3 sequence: CASSRNRDQETQYF. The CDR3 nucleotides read TGTGCCAGCAGCCGAAACAGGGACCAAGAGACCCAGTACTTC.

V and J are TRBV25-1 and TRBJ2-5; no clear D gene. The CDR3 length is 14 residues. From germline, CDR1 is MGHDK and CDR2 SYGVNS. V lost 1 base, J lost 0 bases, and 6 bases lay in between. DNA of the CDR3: TGTGCCAGCAGTGAATTGAGGAACCAAGAGACCCAGTACTTC. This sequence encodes CASSELRNQETQYF.

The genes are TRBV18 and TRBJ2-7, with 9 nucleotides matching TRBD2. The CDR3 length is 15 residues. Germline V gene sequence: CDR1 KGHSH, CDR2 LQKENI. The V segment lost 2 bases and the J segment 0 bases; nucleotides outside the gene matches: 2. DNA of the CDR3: TGTGCCAGCTCACCAATAGCGGGAGTCTCCTACGAGCAGTACTTC. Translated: CASSPIAGVSYEQYF. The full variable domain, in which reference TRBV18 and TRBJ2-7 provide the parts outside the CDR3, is NAGVMQNPRHLVRRRGQEARLRCSPMKGHSHVYWYRQLPEEGLKFMVYLQKENIIDESGMPKERFSAEFPKEGPSILRIQQVVRGDSAAYFCASSPIAGVSYEQYFGPGTRLTVT.

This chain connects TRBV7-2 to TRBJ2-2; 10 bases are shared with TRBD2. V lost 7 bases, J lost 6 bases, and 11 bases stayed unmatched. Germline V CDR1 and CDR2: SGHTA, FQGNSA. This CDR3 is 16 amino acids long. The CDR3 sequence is CASTSAAGLAAGELFF. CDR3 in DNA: TGTGCCAGCACTTCGGCGGCTGGACTAGCGGCCGGGGAGCTGTTTTTT.

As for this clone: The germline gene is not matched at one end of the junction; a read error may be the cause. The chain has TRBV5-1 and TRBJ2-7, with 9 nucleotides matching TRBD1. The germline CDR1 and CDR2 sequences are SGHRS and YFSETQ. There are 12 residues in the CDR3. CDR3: CASSPGTGPPLF. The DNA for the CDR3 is TGCGCCAGCAGCCCGGGGACAGGGCCCCCCCTCTTC.

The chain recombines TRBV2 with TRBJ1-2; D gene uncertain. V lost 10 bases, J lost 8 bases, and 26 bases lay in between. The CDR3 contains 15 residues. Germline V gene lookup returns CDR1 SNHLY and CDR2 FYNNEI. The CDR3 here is CAIKEGEGLQEGYTF. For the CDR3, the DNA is TGTGCCATTAAAGAGGGAGAAGGACTTCAGGAAGGCTACACCTTC.

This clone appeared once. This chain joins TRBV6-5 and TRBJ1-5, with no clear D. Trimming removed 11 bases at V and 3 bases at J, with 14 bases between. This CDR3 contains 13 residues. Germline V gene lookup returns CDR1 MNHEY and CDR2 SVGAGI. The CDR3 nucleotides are TGTGCCTCAGCGTTCCAGTCCAATCAGCCCCAGCATTTT. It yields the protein CASAFQSNQPQHF.

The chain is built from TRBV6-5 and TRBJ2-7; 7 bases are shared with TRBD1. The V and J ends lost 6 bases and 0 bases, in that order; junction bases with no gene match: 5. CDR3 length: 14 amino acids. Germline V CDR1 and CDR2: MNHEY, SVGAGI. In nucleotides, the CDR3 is TGTGCCAGCAGGACAGGGCTGAGCTCCTACGAGCAGTACTTC. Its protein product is CASRTGLSSYEQYF.

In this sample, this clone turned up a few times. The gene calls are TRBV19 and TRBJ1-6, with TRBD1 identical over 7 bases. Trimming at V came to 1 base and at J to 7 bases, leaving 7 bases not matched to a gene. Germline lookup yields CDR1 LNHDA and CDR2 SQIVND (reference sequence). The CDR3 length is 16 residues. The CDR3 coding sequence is TGTGCCAGTAGTATAGGCACCGGGACAGTAAATTCACCCCTCCACTTT. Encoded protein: CASSIGTGTVNSPLHF. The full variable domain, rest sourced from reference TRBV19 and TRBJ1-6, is DGGITQSPKYLFRKEGQNVTLSCEQNLNHDAMYWYRQDPGQGLRLIYYSQIVNDFQKGDIAEGYSVSREKKESFPLTVTSAQKNPTAFYLCASSIGTGTVNSPLHFGNGTRLTVT.

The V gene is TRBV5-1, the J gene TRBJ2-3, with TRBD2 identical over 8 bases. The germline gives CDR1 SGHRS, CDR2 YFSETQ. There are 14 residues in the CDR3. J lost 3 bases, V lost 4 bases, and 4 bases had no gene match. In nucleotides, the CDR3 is TGCGCCAGCAGCGCGGGACTAGATACAGATACGCAGTATTTT. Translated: CASSAGLDTDTQYF.

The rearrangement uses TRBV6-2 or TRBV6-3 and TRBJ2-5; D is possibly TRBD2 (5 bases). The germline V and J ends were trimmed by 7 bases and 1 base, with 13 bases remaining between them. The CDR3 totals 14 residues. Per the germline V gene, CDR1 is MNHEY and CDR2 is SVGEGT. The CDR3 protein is CASTPRAPQETQYF. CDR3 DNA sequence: TGTGCCAGCACCCCGAGGGCTCCCCAAGAGACCCAGTACTTC.

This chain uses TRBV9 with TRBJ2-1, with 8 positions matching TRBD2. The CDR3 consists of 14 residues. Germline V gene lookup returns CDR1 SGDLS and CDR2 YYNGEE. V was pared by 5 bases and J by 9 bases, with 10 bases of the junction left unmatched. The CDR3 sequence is CASSLSGGPGEQFF. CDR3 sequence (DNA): TGTGCCAGCAGTCTCTCGGGAGGGCCGGGTGAGCAGTTCTTC.

The CDR3 loop reads CASSSYSRTEAFF. CDR3 DNA sequence: TGTGCCAGCAGCTCCTATTCCAGGACTGAAGCTTTCTTT. The chain has TRBV7-8 and TRBJ1-1; no firm D call. With 4 bases removed from V and 5 bases from J, the gap between germline ends came to 11 bases. Per the germline V gene, CDR1 is SGHVS and CDR2 is FQNEAQ. The CDR3 has 13 residues.

Here the CDR3 reads CASSTGTITGELFF. DNA of the CDR3: TGTGCCAGCAGTACAGGGACAATCACCGGGGAGCTGTTTTTT. V and J are TRBV11-3 and TRBJ2-2; D is perhaps TRBD1 (6 bases). CDR3 size: 14 residues. Germline V CDR1 and CDR2: SGHNT, YENEEA. Trimming removed 6 bases from V and 4 bases from J, with 12 bases in between.

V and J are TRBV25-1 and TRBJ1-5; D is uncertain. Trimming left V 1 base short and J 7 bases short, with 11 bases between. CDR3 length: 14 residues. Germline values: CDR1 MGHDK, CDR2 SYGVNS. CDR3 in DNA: TGTGCCAGCAGTGAATGGGCAACAGACCAGCCCCAGCATTTT. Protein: CASSEWATDQPQHF.

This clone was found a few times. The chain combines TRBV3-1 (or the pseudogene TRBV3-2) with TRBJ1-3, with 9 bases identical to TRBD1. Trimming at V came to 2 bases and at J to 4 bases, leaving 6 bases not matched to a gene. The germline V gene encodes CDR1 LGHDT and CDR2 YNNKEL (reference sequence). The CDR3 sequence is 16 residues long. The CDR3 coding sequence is TGTGCCAGCAGCCAATCGGACAGGGGTATCGGAAACACCATATATTTT. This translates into CASSQSDRGIGNTIYF.